This TCR beta chain derives from a study of blood T cell repertoires in COVID-19. Study-level background: The United States, Italy and Spain were the sources of the acute and convalescent COVID-19 samples.

Germline loops: CDR1 WNHNN, CDR2 SYGVQD (reference sequence). V was pared by 2 bases and J by 1 base, with 14 bases between. This CDR3 is built from 16 residues. Original processing methods: Amplification of reference gene primers was used by the study to estimate nucleated cell counts. The protocol was immunoSEQ multiplex PCR, while the TCRdb copy is restricted to in-frame clones and leaves out a portion. Clonal size and the V and J genes are those of that table, whereas D and trimming came from the DNA. The table has under 300,000 clones, 86% seen once. The receptor's source is a young man with active or convalescent COVID-19. This rearrangement joins TRBV10-1 to TRBJ1-2, with D possibly TRBD1 on 6 matching bases. The sequencing input was peripheral blood. The CDR3 DNA sequence: TGCGCCAGCAGTGAGAGGGGGAACGTTCTTAACTATGGCTACACCTTC. It yields the protein CASSERGNVLNYGYTF.